This T cell receptor beta chain was identified in a study of blood T cell repertoires in COVID-19. About the research overall: The cDNA or gDNA used as material had been derived from T cells, B-cell-depleted T cells, or PBMCs.

The CDR3 covers 15 residues. The trim removed 4 bases at V and 0 bases at J, leaving 7 bases unmatched. Germline V gene lookup returns CDR1 SGHDT and CDR2 YYEEEE. Sequenced by immunoSEQ multiplex PCR; TCRdb stores in-frame clones only, minus some. The sample includes approximately 240,000 clones, about 83% of them seen just once. The Seattle patients, enrolled during active infection, were followed longitudinally. The clonotype was recovered from a woman aged 25-40 years with COVID-19, enrolled during active disease. The chain recombines TRBV5-6 with TRBJ2-7; 7 bases align to TRBD1. The source material was peripheral blood. This chain's CDR3 is CASSLGWDSSYEQYF. The DNA for the CDR3 is TGTGCCAGCAGCCTCGGGTGGGACAGCTCCTACGAGCAGTACTTC.